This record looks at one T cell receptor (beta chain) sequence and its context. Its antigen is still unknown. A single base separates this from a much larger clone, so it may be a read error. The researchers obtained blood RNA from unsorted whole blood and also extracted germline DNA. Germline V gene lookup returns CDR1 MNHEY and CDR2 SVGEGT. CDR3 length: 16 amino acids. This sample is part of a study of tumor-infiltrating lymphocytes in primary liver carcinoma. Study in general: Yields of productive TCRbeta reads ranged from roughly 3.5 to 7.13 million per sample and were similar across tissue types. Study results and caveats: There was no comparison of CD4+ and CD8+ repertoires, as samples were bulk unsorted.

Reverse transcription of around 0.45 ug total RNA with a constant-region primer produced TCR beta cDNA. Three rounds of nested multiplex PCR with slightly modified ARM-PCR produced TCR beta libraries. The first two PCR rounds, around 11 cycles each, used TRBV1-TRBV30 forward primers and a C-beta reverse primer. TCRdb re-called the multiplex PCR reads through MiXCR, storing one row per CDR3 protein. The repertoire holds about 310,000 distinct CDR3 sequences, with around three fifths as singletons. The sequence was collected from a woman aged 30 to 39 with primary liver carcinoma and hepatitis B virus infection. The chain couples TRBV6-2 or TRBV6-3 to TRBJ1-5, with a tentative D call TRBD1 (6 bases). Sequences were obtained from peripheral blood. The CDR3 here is CASNYGGPGAHQPQHF. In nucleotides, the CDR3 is TGTGCCAGCAATTACGGGGGCCCAGGGGCTCACCAGCCCCAGCATTTT.